The clone carrying this TCR beta chain was found once. Its antigen is as yet unknown. Adult Caucasians living in Nashville, Tennessee made up all of the donors. CD8 memory pooled CD45RO+ cells and CCR7-negative CD45RA+ TemRA cells. The CDR3 length is 15 residues. Germline V gene sequence: CDR1 MNHNS, CDR2 SASEGT. Trimming cost V 6 bases and J 6 bases; bases outside gene matches: 6. This record belongs to a study of shared clonotypes between healthy human individuals. Across the whole study: CD4 naive cells filled three plates per donor, CD4 memory three, CD8 naive two and CD8 memory one.

Study observations and caveats: In four donors, roughly 5.2% of naive CD4 clonotypes appeared in common.

Generated by immunoSEQ multiplex PCR, the TCRdb table keeps only in-frame clones and is missing some. The sample holds approximately 100,000 clones, around 71% seen once. Sequenced material: memory CD8+ T cells sorted from blood. Subset noted: CD45RO+ cells pooled with CCR7-negative TemRA cells. The chain is built from TRBV6-1 and TRBJ2-7, with 15 bases fitting TRBD2. This clonotype was obtained from a woman in her twenties or thirties in good health. The CDR3 protein is CASRGLAGGASEQYF. CDR3 coding DNA: TGTGCCAGCAGGGGACTAGCGGGAGGAGCCAGCGAGCAGTACTTC.